Sequencing of this T cell receptor beta chain was carried out in a study of T cells in Graves' hyperthyroidism and ophthalmopathy. The trim removed 0 bases at V and 1 base at J, leaving 6 bases unmatched. There are 16 residues in the CDR3. Amplified TCR beta CDR3 regions came from RNA transcripts. In the first-round RT-PCR of the TCR CDR3, the HTBI primer set was used. Each CDR3 protein gets one entry after TCRdb re-called the multiplex PCR reads with MiXCR. The sample has roughly 520,000 distinct CDR3 sequences, approximately 25% seen once; the top ten hold approximately 10%. This clonotype was counted many times.

Sequences were obtained from blood. This sequence was found in a woman under 40 with Graves' ophthalmopathy. This rearrangement joins TRBV12-3 or TRBV12-4 to TRBJ2-7; TRBD2 aligns across 7 bases. The CDR3 reads CASSLALGGGSYEQYF. In DNA form, the CDR3 reads TGTGCCAGCAGTTTAGCGCTTGGCGGGGGTTCCTACGAGCAGTACTTC.